These 15 T cell receptor beta chains originate from one sample sequenced in a study of CD8 T cells in Susac syndrome. Random-hexamer reverse transcription was applied to roughly 0.5 to 1 ug RNA. TCRdb redid the calling of the immunoSEQ multiplex PCR reads with MiXCR, one entry per CDR3 protein. The sample contains 100,000 to 150,000 distinct CDR3 sequences, 94% of which appear only once. Sequencing input: CD4+ T cells from PBMCs. These receptors were taken from a human donor in good health.

V and J are TRBV6-1 and TRBJ2-3; 9 nucleotides line up with TRBD2. Germline-derived CDR1 and CDR2 are MNHNS and SASEGT. J lost 6 bases, V lost 8 bases, and 6 bases had no gene match. This CDR3 is built from 13 residues. DNA of the CDR3: TGTGCCAGCGTTAGCGGGGGTGCGGATACGCAGTATTTT. Residues: CASVSGGADTQYF.

The chain recombines TRBV7-2 with TRBJ1-6; D not resolved. Germline V gene data show CDR1 as SGHTA and CDR2 as FQGNSA. The CDR3 is made up of 17 amino acids. Trimming cost V 2 bases and J 0 bases, with 11 bases left between them. CDR3 sequence (DNA): TGTGCCAGCAGCTTACATGGCTCGAGCTCCTATAATTCACCCCTCCACTTT. Translated: CASSLHGSSSYNSPLHF. Supplemented by reference TRBV7-2 and TRBJ1-6, the full variable domain reads GAGVSQSPSNKVTEKGKDVELRCDPISGHTALYWYRQSLGQGLEFLIYFQGNSAPDKSGLPSDRFSAERTGGSVSTLTIQRTQQEDSAVYLCASSLHGSSSYNSPLHFGNGTRLTVT.

This chain uses TRBV24-1 with TRBJ1-2; no clear D gene. The CDR3 length is 16 residues. Germline V gene data show CDR1 as KGHDR and CDR2 as SFDVKD. Trimming pared 5 bases from V and 1 base from J, leaving 16 bases between. CDR3 coding DNA: TGTGCCACCAGTGGCTTCGAAGGATCCAGTAACTATGGCTACACCTTC. The encoded protein is CATSGFEGSSNYGYTF.

Only one count was recorded for this clonotype. The chain has TRBV20-1 and TRBJ1-3, with D hard to call. The germline V gene encodes CDR1 DFQATT and CDR2 SNEGSKA (reference sequence). The CDR3 runs to 18 residues. V shed 1 base and J shed 0 bases, with 19 bases lying between them. CDR3 nucleotide sequence: TGCAGTGCTAGAGTGGTAGGAGACATCCACCACTCTGGAAACACCATATATTTT. Amino acid sequence: CSARVVGDIHHSGNTIYF.

V usage is TRBV5-5 and J usage is TRBJ2-2; the D is unclear. The CDR3 consists of 15 residues. Germline assignment: CDR1 SGHKS and CDR2 YYEKEE (reference sequence). V was trimmed by 3 bases and J by 6 bases, leaving 15 bases between them. CDR3 nucleotides: TGTGCCAGCAGCTCCCTGGGCCGAACGGCCGGGGAGCTGTTTTTT. Its protein product is CASSSLGRTAGELFF.

The rearrangement joins TRBV30 to TRBJ2-2; TRBD2 is a possible D gene (6 bases). CDR3 length: 13 amino acids. From germline, CDR1 is GTSNPN and CDR2 SVGIG (reference sequence). Trimming took 1 base from V and 4 from J, leaving 7 bases between them. The CDR3 DNA sequence: TGTGCCTGGAGTGGGACTACCACCGGGGAGCTGTTTTTT. Amino acid sequence: CAWSGTTTGELFF.

The V and J genes are TRBV2 and TRBJ2-3; D possibly corresponds to TRBD2 (5 bases). The V end was cut by 5 bases, the J end by 4 bases, with 10 bases between. The CDR3 is 13 amino acids. CDR1 is SNHLY and CDR2 is FYNNEI in the germline V gene. CDR3 region: CASSYSAPDTQYF. Written as DNA, the CDR3 is TGTGCCAGCAGTTATAGCGCCCCAGATACGCAGTATTTT.

This clonotype was counted between two and nine times. The V and J genes are TRBV6-4 and TRBJ2-5, with TRBD1 matching 7 bases. Germline V CDR1 and CDR2: MRHNA, SNTAGT. The CDR3 is 13 amino acids. V lost 5 bases to trimming and J lost 2 bases; unmatched junction nucleotides: 2. CDR3 in amino acids: CASSPTGQETQYF. CDR3 DNA: TGTGCCAGCAGTCCGACAGGGCAAGAGACCCAGTACTTC.

The chain employs TRBV11-2 and TRBJ2-5, with D hard to call. V lost 5 bases to trimming and J lost 5 bases, with 12 bases between them. Germline CDR1 is SGHAT and CDR2 is FQNNGV. CDR3 size: 13 residues. CDR3 sequence (DNA): TGTGCCAGCAGCCTGACCCTGGGGGAGACCCAGTACTTC. This translates into CASSLTLGETQYF.

V is TRBV18 and J is TRBJ2-2; TRBD2 is a possible D gene (5 bases). The CDR3 length is 16 residues. The germline V and J ends were trimmed by 8 bases and 5 bases, with 21 bases remaining between them. The germline V gene has CDR1 KGHSH and CDR2 LQKENI. In DNA form, the CDR3 reads TGTGCCAGCCCGCCCTTAGGAAAGACGGGGACCGGGGAGCTGTTTTTT. This sequence encodes CASPPLGKTGTGELFF.

The rearrangement uses TRBV6-2 or TRBV6-3 and TRBJ2-2; TRBD2 matches 11 bases. J lost 5 bases, V lost 0 bases, and 11 bases had no gene match. Per germline, CDR1 MNHEY and CDR2 SVGEGT. The CDR3 totals 19 residues. CDR3 protein: CASSYSKELAGVGTGELFF. CDR3 sequence (DNA): TGTGCCAGCAGTTACTCGAAAGAACTAGCGGGAGTTGGGACCGGGGAGCTGTTTTTT.

V usage is TRBV20-1 and J usage is TRBJ2-1; D is unclear. The CDR3 has 14 amino acids. Germline lookup yields CDR1 DFQATT and CDR2 SNEGSKA (reference sequence). The germline V and J ends were trimmed by 6 bases and 0 bases, with 12 bases remaining between them. The chain's CDR3 is CSARKTSSYNEQFF. In DNA form, the CDR3 reads TGCAGTGCGAGAAAAACAAGCTCCTACAATGAGCAGTTCTTC.

This chain connects TRBV9 to TRBJ2-5; 7 bases are a match to TRBD2. This CDR3 comprises 18 residues. From germline, CDR1 is SGDLS and CDR2 YYNGEE. The junction had 18 bases not matched to a gene; V was cut back by 2 bases and J by 5 bases. CDR3 sequence reads: CASSVTSGREAVSETQYF. The CDR3 DNA is TGTGCCAGCAGCGTGACCTCGGGGAGGGAGGCAGTTTCTGAGACCCAGTACTTC.

V and J are TRBV7-9 and TRBJ1-5, with TRBD1 matching over 11 bases. Trimming at V came to 1 base and at J to 9 bases, leaving 8 bases not matched to a gene. Germline values: CDR1 SEHNR, CDR2 FQNEAQ (reference sequence). The CDR3 runs 16 residues. The CDR3 sequence is CASSLGGQGAGRPQHF. CDR3 nucleotide sequence: TGTGCCAGCAGCTTAGGAGGACAGGGGGCAGGTCGGCCCCAGCATTTT. Looking up the rest from reference TRBV7-9 and TRBJ1-5 gives the full variable domain: DTGVSQNPRHKITKRGQNVTFRCDPISEHNRLYWYRQTLGQGPEFLTYFQNEAQLEKSRLLSDRFSAERPKGSFSTLEIQRTEQGDSAMYLCASSLGGQGAGRPQHFGDGTRLSIL.

This clonotype has a single count. The chain combines TRBV20-1 with TRBJ2-4, with D possibly being TRBD2 (5 bases). The germline gives CDR1 DFQATT, CDR2 SNEGSKA (reference sequence). This CDR3 region has 14 residues. V was shortened by 1 base and J by 1 base, with 8 bases between the two germline ends. CDR3 sequence reads: CSARGGAAKNIQYF. CDR3 coding DNA: TGCAGTGCTAGAGGGGGAGCTGCCAAAAACATTCAGTACTTC.